The 15 T cell receptor beta chains reported below all come from one sample, sequenced in a study of cytomegalovirus exposure and HLA in healthy donors. PCR involved 60 Vbeta and 13 Jbeta primers. Libraries were prepared by immunoSEQ multiplex PCR; TCRdb keeps only in-frame clonotypes and omits some of them. In the table there are roughly 120,000 clones, over 60% of which are singletons. Sequencing input: PBMCs. The source of these receptors is a man between 18 and 29 years old in good health and CMV-seropositive.

This clone has just one count. The J gene is TRBJ1-2, the V gene TRBV11-2, with D tentatively TRBD1 (6 bases). The germline V gene has CDR1 SGHAT and CDR2 FQNNGV. The V end was cut by 3 bases, the J end by 5 bases, with 16 bases between. The CDR3 loop spans 15 amino acids. In DNA form, the CDR3 reads TGTGCCAGCAGCTTCAGGTTCACAGGACAGTATGGCTACACCTTC. This encodes CASSFRFTGQYGYTF.

This chain uses TRBV6-5 with TRBJ2-2; possible D gene TRBD1, 5 bases. Trimming stripped 5 bases from V and 7 bases from J, with 11 bases between. The CDR3 is made up of 13 amino acids. Germline CDR1 is MNHEY and CDR2 is SVGAGI. The CDR3 protein is CASSGQGYGELFF. In DNA, the CDR3 is TGTGCCAGCAGTGGTCAGGGATACGGGGAGCTGTTTTTT.

The CDR3 reads CASSHTGGQGYTF. The CDR3, as DNA: TGCGCCAGCAGCCACACAGGGGGCCAAGGCTACACCTTC. The chain carries TRBV4-1 and TRBJ1-2; 9 nucleotides line up with TRBD1. Germline assignment: CDR1 MGHRA and CDR2 YSYEKL. The CDR3 is 13 residues long. V dropped 3 bases and J dropped 8; count of bases not matched to a gene: 4.

The chain recombines TRBV28 with TRBJ1-2; no clear D gene. V gave up 2 bases and J gave up 2 bases, with 12 bases separating them. Germline loops: CDR1 MDHEN, CDR2 SYDVKM. There are 15 residues in the CDR3. CDR3 DNA: TGTGCCAGCAGTTTAAAGAGTTGGTTAAACTATGGCTACACCTTC. Protein sequence: CASSLKSWLNYGYTF.

This chain uses TRBV7-9 with TRBJ2-7, with a possible D match to TRBD2 (5 bases). CDR1 SEHNR and CDR2 FQNEAQ come from the germline V gene (reference sequence). V lost 1 base and J lost 4, with 11 bases in between. This CDR3 comprises 14 residues. CDR3 protein: CASSLVEGFYEQYF. The CDR3 bases are TGTGCCAGCAGCTTAGTAGAGGGCTTTTACGAGCAGTACTTC.

The chain combines TRBV4-2 with TRBJ2-1; 11 bases are a match to TRBD2. CDR1 is LGHNA and CDR2 is YNFKEQ in the germline V gene. Unmatched junction bases numbered 4, after V lost 2 bases and J lost 1 base. CDR3 length: 17 amino acids. CDR3: CASSQLGTSGSYNEQFF. In DNA, the CDR3 is TGTGCCAGCAGCCAACTTGGGACTAGCGGATCCTACAATGAGCAGTTCTTC.

The genes are TRBV2 and TRBJ1-5; possibly TRBD1 for D (5 bases). There are 15 residues in the CDR3. Trimming took 1 base from V and 4 from J, leaving 11 bases between them. Germline-derived CDR1 and CDR2 are SNHLY and FYNNEI. The DNA for the CDR3 is TGTGCCAGCAGTGAAGAATTAACAGGTAATCAGCCCCAGCATTTT. Encoded protein: CASSEELTGNQPQHF.

This chain connects TRBV5-1 to TRBJ2-1; TRBD1 matches 9 bases. Germline V CDR1 and CDR2: SGHRS, YFSETQ. V trimming: 4 bases; J trimming: 15 bases; junction bases outside the gene matches: 14. The CDR3 length is 14 residues. The CDR3 protein is CASSHEVGTGQLFF. The CDR3 DNA sequence: TGCGCCAGCAGCCACGAGGTTGGGACAGGGCAGCTGTTCTTC.

The chain carries TRBV28 and TRBJ2-5, with TRBD1 identical over 7 bases. Trimming cost V 6 bases and J 10 bases; bases outside gene matches: 11. This CDR3 comprises 13 residues. CDR1 MDHEN and CDR2 SYDVKM come from the germline V gene. The CDR3 spells CASRGTARGGQYF. CDR3 nucleotides: TGTGCCAGCAGGGGGACAGCCCGAGGAGGCCAGTACTTC.

V usage is TRBV7-9 and J usage is TRBJ1-1; D possibly corresponds to TRBD1 (6 bases). Trimming shortened V by 4 bases and J by 1 base, and 13 bases separated the two germline ends. The length of the CDR3 is 15 residues. Germline CDR1 SEHNR, CDR2 FQNEAQ (reference sequence). The CDR3 loop is CASSSPRGANTEAFF. The CDR3 region has the DNA TGTGCCAGCAGCTCTCCCAGGGGAGCGAACACTGAAGCTTTCTTT.

The chain recombines TRBV7-9 with TRBJ2-5, with D possibly TRBD1 on 8 matching bases. V shed 4 bases and J shed 4 bases, with 13 bases lying between them. The CDR3 has 14 amino acids. CDR1 and CDR2 (germline): SEHNR, FQNEAQ (reference sequence). CDR3 residues: CASSSQGEGETQYF. CDR3 nucleotide sequence: TGTGCCAGCAGCTCACAGGGGGAGGGAGAGACCCAGTACTTC.

The chain employs TRBV18 and TRBJ1-1; TRBD1 agrees at 10 bases. The CDR3 is 17 residues long. The germline V gene encodes CDR1 KGHSH and CDR2 LQKENI. Trimming at V came to 1 base and at J to 2 bases, leaving 7 bases not matched to a gene. The DNA for the CDR3 is TGTGCCAGCTCACCACGACAGGGGGCTGGTGTTAACACTGAAGCTTTCTTT. Its translation: CASSPRQGAGVNTEAFF.

There are a few counts of this clone. The V call is TRBV5-1, the J call TRBJ1-4; D might be TRBD1 (6 bases). Germline loops: CDR1 SGHRS, CDR2 YFSETQ. Trimming removed 0 bases from V and 6 bases from J, with 9 bases in between. The CDR3 is made up of 14 amino acids. The chain's CDR3 is CASSLGGRHEKLFF. CDR3 in DNA: TGCGCCAGCAGCTTGGGGGGGCGCCATGAAAAACTGTTTTTT.

The chain is built from TRBV6-1 and TRBJ2-3; D call uncertain. Trimming left V 4 bases short and J 2 bases short, with 13 bases between. This CDR3 spans 15 amino acids. Germline V CDR1 and CDR2: MNHNS, SASEGT. This CDR3 reads CASSGLAHTTDTQYF. CDR3 nucleotides: TGTGCCAGCAGTGGGTTAGCCCACACCACAGATACGCAGTATTTT.

The rearrangement joins TRBV6-5 to TRBJ1-2; a weak D match, TRBD1 (6 bases). The V gene's germline CDR1 is MNHEY and CDR2 SVGAGI. The CDR3 loop spans 14 amino acids. Trimming took 7 bases from V and 2 from J, leaving 14 bases between them. CDR3 sequence: CASNKDRPNYGYTF. The CDR3 DNA follows: TGTGCCAGCAACAAGGACAGACCCAACTATGGCTACACCTTC.